The rows below give T cell receptor beta chains drawn from one sample of a study of identical twins. One entry per CDR3 protein, called by TCRdb with MiXCR from the 5' RACE reads. The repertoire holds approximately 140,000 distinct CDR3 sequences, roughly 3.2% seen once, with 7% to 10% in the top ten. The sequenced sample was memory T cells sorted from blood. The receptors come from a man between 18 and 35 years old in good health. The CDR3 runs from the conserved cysteine through the conserved F or W. Each record gives: J gene, V gene, CDR3 protein.

TRBJ2-5	TRBV7-2	CASSLVSSGIRETQYF
TRBJ2-3	TRBV4-1	CASSQGPGTDADTQYF
TRBJ1-5	TRBV10-3	CAISAGAVGSNQPQHF
TRBJ2-3	TRBV9	CASSPGAKDTQYF
TRBJ2-3	TRBV7-9	CASISRDGDTQYF
TRBJ2-5	TRBV20-1	CSAHGTSGRHRKETQYF
TRBJ2-7	TRBV20-1	CSPVSGETYEQYF
TRBJ2-1	TRBV14	CASSSAGFEQFF
TRBJ1-6	TRBV7-2	CASSLAASQRRNSPLHF
TRBJ1-1	TRBV29-1	CSVARDGDEAFF
TRBJ2-1	TRBV7-9	CASSRGPEQFF
TRBJ1-5	TRBV6-2/TRBV6-3	CASSHLGGVGNQPQHF
TRBJ2-1	TRBV18	CASSPPSGRAAQFF
TRBJ2-7	TRBV10-3	CAISEVGASGTGEQYF
TRBJ2-3	TRBV9	CASSVGTGGRTDTQYF
TRBJ2-1	TRBV7-3	CASSQTGKEQFF
TRBJ1-2	TRBV3-1	CASSPDNLYGYTF
TRBJ2-5	TRBV7-6	CASSAPTSGRGSLQETQYF
TRBJ2-5	TRBV20-1	CSARRPAGDLQETQYF
TRBJ2-7	TRBV7-2	CASSPDRASLEQYF
TRBJ2-4	TRBV9	CASSAHRGAKNIQYF
TRBJ2-2	TRBV12-3/TRBV12-4	CASTNFRGLAATGELFF
TRBJ1-4	TRBV4-1	CASSQGVANEKLFF
TRBJ2-3	TRBV11-2	CASSSPGARTDTQYF
TRBJ2-7	TRBV5-1	CASSLGLAGGPGEQYF
TRBJ1-3	TRBV19	CASSIFVGASGNTIYF
TRBJ2-3	TRBV5-6	CASSLGGLAGADTQYF
TRBJ2-5	TRBV10-3	CAITDGTSGTPGETQYF
TRBJ2-3	TRBV2	CASSPEARTDTQYF